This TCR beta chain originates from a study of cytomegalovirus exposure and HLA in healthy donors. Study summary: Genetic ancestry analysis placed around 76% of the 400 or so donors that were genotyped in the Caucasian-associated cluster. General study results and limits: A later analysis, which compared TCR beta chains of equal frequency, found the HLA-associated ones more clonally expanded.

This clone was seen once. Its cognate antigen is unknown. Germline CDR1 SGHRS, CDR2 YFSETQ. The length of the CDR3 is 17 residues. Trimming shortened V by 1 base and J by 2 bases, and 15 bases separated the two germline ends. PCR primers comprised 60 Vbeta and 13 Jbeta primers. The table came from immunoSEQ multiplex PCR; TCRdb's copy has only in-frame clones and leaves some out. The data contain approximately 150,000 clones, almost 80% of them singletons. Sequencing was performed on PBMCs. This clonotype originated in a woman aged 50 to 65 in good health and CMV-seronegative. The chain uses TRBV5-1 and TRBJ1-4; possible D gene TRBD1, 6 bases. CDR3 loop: CASSLPPQQGTNEKLFF. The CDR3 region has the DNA TGCGCCAGCAGCTTGCCCCCCCAACAGGGTACTAATGAAAAACTGTTTTTT.